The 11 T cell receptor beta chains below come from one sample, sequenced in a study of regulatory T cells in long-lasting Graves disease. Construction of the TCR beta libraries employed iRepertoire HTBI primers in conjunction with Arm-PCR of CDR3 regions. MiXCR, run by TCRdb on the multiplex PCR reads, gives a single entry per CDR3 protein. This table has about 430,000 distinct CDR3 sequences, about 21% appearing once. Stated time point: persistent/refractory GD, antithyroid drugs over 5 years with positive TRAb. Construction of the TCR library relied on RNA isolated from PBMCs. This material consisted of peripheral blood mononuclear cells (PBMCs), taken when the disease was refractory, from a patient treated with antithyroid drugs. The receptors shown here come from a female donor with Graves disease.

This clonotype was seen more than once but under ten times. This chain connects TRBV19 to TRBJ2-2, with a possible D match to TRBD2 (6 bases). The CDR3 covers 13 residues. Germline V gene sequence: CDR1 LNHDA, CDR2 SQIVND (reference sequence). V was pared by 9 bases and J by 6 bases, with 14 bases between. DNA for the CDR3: TGTGCCAGCCGCCTTGGGACTCCCGGGGAGCTGTTTTTT. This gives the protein CASRLGTPGELFF.

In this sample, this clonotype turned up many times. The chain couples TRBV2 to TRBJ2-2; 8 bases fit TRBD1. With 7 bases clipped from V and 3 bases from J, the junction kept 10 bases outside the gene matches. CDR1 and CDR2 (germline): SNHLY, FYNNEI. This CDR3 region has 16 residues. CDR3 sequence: CASTDRGDGYTGELFF. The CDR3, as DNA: TGTGCCAGCACCGACAGGGGCGATGGTTACACCGGGGAGCTGTTTTTT.

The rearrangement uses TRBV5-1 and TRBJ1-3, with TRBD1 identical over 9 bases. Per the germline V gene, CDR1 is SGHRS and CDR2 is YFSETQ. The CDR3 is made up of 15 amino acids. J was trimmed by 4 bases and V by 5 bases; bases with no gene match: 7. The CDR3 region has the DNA TGCGCCAGCAGGGCCGGGACAGGGTTAGGAAACACCATATATTTT. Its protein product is CASRAGTGLGNTIYF. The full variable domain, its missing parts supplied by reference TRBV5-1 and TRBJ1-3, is KAGVTQTPRYLIKTRGQQVTLSCSPISGHRSVSWYQQTPGQGLQFLFEYFSETQRNKGNFPGRFSGRQFSNSRSEMNVSTLELGDSALYLCASRAGTGLGNTIYFGEGSWLTVV.

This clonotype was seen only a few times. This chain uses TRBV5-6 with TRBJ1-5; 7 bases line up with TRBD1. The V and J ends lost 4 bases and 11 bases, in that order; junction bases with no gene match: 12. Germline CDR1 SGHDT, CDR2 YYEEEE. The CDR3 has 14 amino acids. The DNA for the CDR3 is TGTGCCAGCAGCGCACAGGGGATCCGACTGGCCCAGCATTTT. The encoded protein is CASSAQGIRLAQHF.

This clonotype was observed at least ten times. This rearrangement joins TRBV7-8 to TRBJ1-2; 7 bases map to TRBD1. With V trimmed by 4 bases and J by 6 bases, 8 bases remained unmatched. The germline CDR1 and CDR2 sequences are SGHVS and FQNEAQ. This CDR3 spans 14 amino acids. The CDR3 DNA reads TGTGCCAGCAGCTCAGCCTGGGACAGCAATGGCTACACCTTC. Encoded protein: CASSSAWDSNGYTF.

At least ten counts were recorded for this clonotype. The CDR3 loop is CASTYSGSNTGELFF. CDR3 sequence (DNA): TGTGCCAGCACCTATAGCGGGAGTAACACCGGGGAGCTGTTTTTT. The rearrangement links TRBV7-3 to TRBJ2-2; 9 nucleotides align to TRBD2. CDR3 size: 15 residues. V lost 7 bases and J lost 2; bases outside the gene matches: 5. Germline CDR1 is SGHTA and CDR2 is FQGTGA.

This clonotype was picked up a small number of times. The CDR3 loop reads CASSSPPILQSSGNTIYF. The CDR3 coding sequence is TGTGCCAGCAGTTCCCCTCCGATTTTGCAGAGCTCTGGAAACACCATATATTTT. The chain joins TRBV28 to TRBJ1-3; D is undetermined. The V and J ends lost 4 bases and 0 bases respectively, with 19 bases between them. The CDR3 loop spans 18 amino acids. Germline V CDR1 and CDR2: MDHEN, SYDVKM. Looking up the rest from reference TRBV28 and TRBJ1-3 gives the full variable domain: DVKVTQSSRYLVKRTGEKVFLECVQDMDHENMFWYRQDPGLGLRLIYFSYDVKMKEKGDIPEGYSVSREKKERFSLILESASTNQTSMYLCASSSPPILQSSGNTIYFGEGSWLTVV.

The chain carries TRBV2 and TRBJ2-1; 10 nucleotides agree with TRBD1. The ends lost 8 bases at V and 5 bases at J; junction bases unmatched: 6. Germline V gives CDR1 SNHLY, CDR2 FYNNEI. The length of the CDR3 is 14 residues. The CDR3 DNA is TGTGCCAGCCAGGGACAGGGGTTTAACAATGAGCAGTTCTTC. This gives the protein CASQGQGFNNEQFF.

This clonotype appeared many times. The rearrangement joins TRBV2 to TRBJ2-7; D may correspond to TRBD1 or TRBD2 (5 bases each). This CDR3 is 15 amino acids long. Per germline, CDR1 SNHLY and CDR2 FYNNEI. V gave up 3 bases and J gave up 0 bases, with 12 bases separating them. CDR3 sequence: CASSDSAGSSYEQYF. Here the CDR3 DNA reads TGTGCCAGCAGTGACAGCGCAGGGAGCTCCTACGAGCAGTACTTC.

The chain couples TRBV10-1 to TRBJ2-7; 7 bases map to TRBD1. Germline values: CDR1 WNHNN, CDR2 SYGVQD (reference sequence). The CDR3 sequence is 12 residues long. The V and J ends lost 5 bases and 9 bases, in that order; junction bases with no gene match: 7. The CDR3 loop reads CASSRGGEGQYF. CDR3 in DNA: TGCGCCAGCAGTAGAGGGGGCGAAGGGCAGTACTTC.

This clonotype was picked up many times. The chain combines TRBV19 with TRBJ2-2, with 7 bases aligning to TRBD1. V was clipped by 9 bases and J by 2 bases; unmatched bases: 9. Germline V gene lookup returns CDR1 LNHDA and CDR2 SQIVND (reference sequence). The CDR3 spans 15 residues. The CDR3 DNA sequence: TGTGCCAGCAGCCCGGGACAGCTTAACACCGGGGAGCTGTTTTTT. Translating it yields CASSPGQLNTGELFF.